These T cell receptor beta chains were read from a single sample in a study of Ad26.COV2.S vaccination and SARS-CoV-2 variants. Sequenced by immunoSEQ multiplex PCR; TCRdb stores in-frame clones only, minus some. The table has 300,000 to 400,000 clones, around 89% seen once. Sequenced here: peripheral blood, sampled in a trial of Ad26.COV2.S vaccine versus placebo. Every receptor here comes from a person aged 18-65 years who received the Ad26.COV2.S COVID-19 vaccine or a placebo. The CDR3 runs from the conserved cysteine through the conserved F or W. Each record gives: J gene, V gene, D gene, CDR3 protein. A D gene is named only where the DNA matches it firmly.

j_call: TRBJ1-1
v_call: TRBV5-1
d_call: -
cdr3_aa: CASSSPPAGVNTEAFF

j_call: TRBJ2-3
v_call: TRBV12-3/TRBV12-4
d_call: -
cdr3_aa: CASSLRRGEQYF

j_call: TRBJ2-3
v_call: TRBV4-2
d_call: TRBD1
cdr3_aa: CASSQQRQGFGSSTDTQYF

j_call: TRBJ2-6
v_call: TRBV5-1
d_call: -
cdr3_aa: CASSLGTTSSGANVLTF

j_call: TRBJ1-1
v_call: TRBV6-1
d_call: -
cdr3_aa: CASSEAMLNTEAFF

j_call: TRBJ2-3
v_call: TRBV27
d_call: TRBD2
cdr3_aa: CASSLGREATQYF

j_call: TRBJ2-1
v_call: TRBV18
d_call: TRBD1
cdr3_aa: CASSLGQGNEQFF

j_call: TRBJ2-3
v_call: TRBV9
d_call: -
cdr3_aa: CASSTGTTKVPTDTQYF

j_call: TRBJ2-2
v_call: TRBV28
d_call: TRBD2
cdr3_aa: CASSYQTSGGIMNTGELFF

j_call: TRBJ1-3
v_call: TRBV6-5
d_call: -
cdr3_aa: CASSTDRSSGNTIYF

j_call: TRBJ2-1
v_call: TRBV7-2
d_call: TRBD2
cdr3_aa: CASSSRTSRIYNEQFF

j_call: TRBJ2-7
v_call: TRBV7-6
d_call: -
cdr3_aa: CASSPSRSYEQYF

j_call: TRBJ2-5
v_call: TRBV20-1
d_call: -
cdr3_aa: CSAEGQETQYF

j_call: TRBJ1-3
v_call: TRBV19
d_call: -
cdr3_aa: CASRDRWGDGNTIYF

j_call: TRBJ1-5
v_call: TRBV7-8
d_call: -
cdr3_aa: CASSFEWGEQPQHF

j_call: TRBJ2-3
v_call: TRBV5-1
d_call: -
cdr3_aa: CASSAGTATFGDTQYF

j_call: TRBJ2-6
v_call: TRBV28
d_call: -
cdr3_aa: CASGSGANVLTF

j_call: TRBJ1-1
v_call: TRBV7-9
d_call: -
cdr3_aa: CASSSGTGSTEAFF

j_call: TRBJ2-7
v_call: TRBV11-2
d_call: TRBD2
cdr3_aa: CASSWGLAESYEQYF

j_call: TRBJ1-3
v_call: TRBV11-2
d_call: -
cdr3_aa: CASSLGQGTFIGNTIYF

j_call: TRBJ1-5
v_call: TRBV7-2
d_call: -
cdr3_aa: CASSFPLGEVVQPQHF

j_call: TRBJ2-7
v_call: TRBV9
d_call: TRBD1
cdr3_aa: CASSVGQGDVYEQYF

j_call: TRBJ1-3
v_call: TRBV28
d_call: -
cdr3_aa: CASSLIGRNTIYF

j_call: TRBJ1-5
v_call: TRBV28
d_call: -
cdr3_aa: CASSDSNQPQHF

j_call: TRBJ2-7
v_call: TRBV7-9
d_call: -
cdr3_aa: CASSLVGYEQYF

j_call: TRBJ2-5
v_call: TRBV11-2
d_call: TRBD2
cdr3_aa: CASSLRGRDQETQYF

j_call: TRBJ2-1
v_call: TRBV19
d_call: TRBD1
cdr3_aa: CASSIWGTEGNEQFF

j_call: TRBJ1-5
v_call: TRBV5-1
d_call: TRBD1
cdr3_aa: CASSTGVDQPQHF

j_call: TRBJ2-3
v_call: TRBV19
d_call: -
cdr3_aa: CASSPQVQTPTDTQYF

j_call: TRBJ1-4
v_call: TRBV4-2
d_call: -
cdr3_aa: CASSQEWRANEKLFF

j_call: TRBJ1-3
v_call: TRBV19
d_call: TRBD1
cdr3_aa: CASSPRRDSSSGNTIYF

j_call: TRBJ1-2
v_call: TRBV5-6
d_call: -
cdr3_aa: CASSLVAGSTGYTF

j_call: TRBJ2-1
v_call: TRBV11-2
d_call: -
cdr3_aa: CASSLDGGYNEQFF

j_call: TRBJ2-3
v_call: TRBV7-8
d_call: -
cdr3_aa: CASSSRTGRSTDTQYF

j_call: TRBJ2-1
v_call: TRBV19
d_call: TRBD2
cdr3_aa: CASSQLAGGYNEQFF

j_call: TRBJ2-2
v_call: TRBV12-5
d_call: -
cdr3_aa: CASGLSRLEALVVTGELFF

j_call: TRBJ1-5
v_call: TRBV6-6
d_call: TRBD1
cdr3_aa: CASRGTGGQPQHF

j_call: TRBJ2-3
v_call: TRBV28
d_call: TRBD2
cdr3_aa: CASRVSGSTDTQYF

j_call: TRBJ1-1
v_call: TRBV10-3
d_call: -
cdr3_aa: CAISESWEQANTEAFF

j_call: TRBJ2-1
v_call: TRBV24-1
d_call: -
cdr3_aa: CATSDSRPGKGVFF